This T cell receptor (beta chain) was captured by sequencing in a study of T cell changes during pregnancy in multiple sclerosis. The CDR3 contains 17 residues. Unmatched junction bases numbered 10, after V lost 3 bases and J lost 0 bases. Germline CDR1 and CDR2: SGDLS and YYNGEE. Measured with immunoSEQ multiplex PCR; TCRdb has only the in-frame clones, and not every one. The profile shows approximately 50,000 clones, about 90% of them singletons. Specimen: CD8+ T cells from peripheral blood mononuclear cells, collected after pregnancy. This clonotype originated in a female donor with multiple sclerosis, enrolled in a pregnancy study. This chain joins TRBV9 and TRBJ2-3; 7 bases line up with TRBD1. The chain's CDR3 is CASSANPEGQSTDTQYF. DNA of the CDR3: TGTGCCAGCAGCGCCAACCCCGAGGGACAGAGCACAGATACGCAGTATTTT.